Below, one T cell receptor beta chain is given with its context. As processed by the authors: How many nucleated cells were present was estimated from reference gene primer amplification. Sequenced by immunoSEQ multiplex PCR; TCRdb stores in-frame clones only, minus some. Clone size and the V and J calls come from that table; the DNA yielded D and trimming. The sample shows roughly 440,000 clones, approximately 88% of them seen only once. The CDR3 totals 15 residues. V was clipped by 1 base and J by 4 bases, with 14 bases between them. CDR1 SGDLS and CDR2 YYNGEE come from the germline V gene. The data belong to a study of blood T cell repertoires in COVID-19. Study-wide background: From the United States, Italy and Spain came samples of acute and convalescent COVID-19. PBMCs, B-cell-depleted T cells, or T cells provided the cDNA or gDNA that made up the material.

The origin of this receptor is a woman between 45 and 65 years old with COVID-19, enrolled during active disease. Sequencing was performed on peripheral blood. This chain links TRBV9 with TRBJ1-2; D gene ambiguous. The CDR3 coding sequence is TGTGCCAGCAGCGTAATAAGGAAGCGATGCTATGGCTACACCTTC. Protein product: CASSVIRKRCYGYTF.